The next 30 T cell receptor beta chains were all read from a single sample in a study of regulatory T cells in long-lasting Graves disease. The time point is: persistent/refractory GD, antithyroid drugs over 5 years with positive TRAb. The TCR library was made from RNA extracted from PBMCs. Both iRepertoire HTBI primers and Arm-PCR of CDR3 regions were used to build the TCR beta libraries. One entry per CDR3 protein results from TCRdb running MiXCR on the multiplex PCR reads. The data contain roughly 450,000 distinct CDR3 sequences, around 21% of them singletons. Material: peripheral blood mononuclear cells (PBMCs), obtained when the disease was refractory, from a patient treated with antithyroid drugs. Receptor source: a female donor with Graves disease.

This clonotype was counted a few times. For the CDR3, the DNA is TGTGCCACCAGTGAACAGGACGGGTTCACCTACAATGAGCAGTTCTTC. This encodes CATSEQDGFTYNEQFF. V usage is TRBV24-1 and J usage is TRBJ2-1; tentatively, D is TRBD1 (5 bases). The CDR3 contains 16 residues. Per the germline V gene, CDR1 is KGHDR and CDR2 is SFDVKD. The V gene lost 4 bases and the J gene lost 2 bases, with 14 bases spanning the gap.

This clonotype has more than one count but fewer than ten. This rearrangement joins TRBV11-3 to TRBJ2-2; D is unresolved. The CDR3 spans 16 residues. V was shortened by 5 bases and J by 8 bases, with 21 bases between the two germline ends. The germline V gene has CDR1 SGHNT and CDR2 YENEEA. Here the CDR3 DNA reads TGTGCCAGCAGCCCTCGAACACCGGACCTCGAAGGGGAGCTGTTTTTT. It yields the protein CASSPRTPDLEGELFF.

The CDR3: CASRTASPSGRGELFF. The CDR3 nucleotides read TGTGCCAGCAGAACGGCGTCACCTAGCGGGAGGGGGGAGCTGTTTTTT. The chain joins TRBV6-1 to TRBJ2-2; TRBD2 aligns across 11 bases. CDR1 is MNHNS, CDR2 SASEGT, per germline. V shed 6 bases and J 8 bases; nucleotides not matched to a gene: 11. The CDR3 totals 16 residues.

This clonotype was detected ten times or more. The J gene is TRBJ1-1, the V gene TRBV29-1; 8 bases match TRBD1. The CDR3 is 13 residues long. Germline V gene lookup returns CDR1 SQVTM and CDR2 ANQGSEA. The V segment lost 8 bases and the J segment 4 bases; nucleotides outside the gene matches: 9. CDR3 residues: CSSRTGPGTEAFF. The DNA for the CDR3 is TGCAGCTCGCGGACAGGGCCGGGCACTGAAGCTTTCTTT. Full variable domain (remainder filled in from reference TRBV29-1 and TRBJ1-1): SAVISQKPSRDICQRGTSLTIQCQVDSQVTMMFWYRQQPGQSLTLIATANQGSEATYESGFVIDKFPISRPNLTFSTLTVSNMSPEDSSIYLCSSRTGPGTEAFFGQGTRLTVV.

This clonotype was recorded at least ten times. V gene TRBV28 combines with J gene TRBJ1-5; 7 nucleotides align to TRBD1. The V gene's germline CDR1 is MDHEN and CDR2 SYDVKM. The CDR3 contains 15 residues. The V and J ends lost 5 bases and 1 base, in that order; junction bases with no gene match: 5. This CDR3 is CASSLPGQSNQPQHF. CDR3 in DNA: TGTGCCAGCAGTCTCCCGGGACAGAGCAATCAGCCCCAGCATTTT. The full variable domain, completed using reference TRBV28 and TRBJ1-5, is DVKVTQSSRYLVKRTGEKVFLECVQDMDHENMFWYRQDPGLGLRLIYFSYDVKMKEKGDIPEGYSVSREKKERFSLILESASTNQTSMYLCASSLPGQSNQPQHFGDGTRLSIL.

This clonotype was seen repeatedly, ten times or more. This chain joins TRBV20-1 and TRBJ2-4; 7 bases match TRBD2. The ends lost 5 bases at V and 1 base at J; junction bases unmatched: 8. The CDR3 is 15 residues long. Germline V gives CDR1 DFQATT, CDR2 SNEGSKA (reference sequence). CDR3 nucleotides: TGCAGTGCTGATCCTAGCGGCAAGGCCAAAAACATTCAGTACTTC. Its translation is CSADPSGKAKNIQYF.

This clonotype was observed a few times. The chain recombines TRBV19 with TRBJ1-1; no firm D call. The CDR3 spans 15 residues. Germline V gene sequence: CDR1 LNHDA, CDR2 SQIVND (reference sequence). V dropped 5 bases and J dropped 1 base, with 14 bases sitting between them. DNA of the CDR3: TGTGCCAGTAGTCTCGAGGGATCTTCGAACACTGAAGCTTTCTTT. It specifies CASSLEGSSNTEAFF.

This clonotype was seen more than once but under ten times. Here the CDR3 reads CASSPNSANTEAFF. CDR3 coding DNA: TGCGCCAGCAGCCCAAACAGTGCGAACACTGAAGCTTTCTTT. This rearrangement joins TRBV5-1 to TRBJ1-1; D unresolved. The CDR3 runs to 14 residues. V was pared by 4 bases and J by 1 base, with 11 bases between. Germline lookup yields CDR1 SGHRS and CDR2 YFSETQ. The full variable domain, completed using reference TRBV5-1 and TRBJ1-1, is KAGVTQTPRYLIKTRGQQVTLSCSPISGHRSVSWYQQTPGQGLQFLFEYFSETQRNKGNFPGRFSGRQFSNSRSEMNVSTLELGDSALYLCASSPNSANTEAFFGQGTRLTVV.

A word on this clonotype: This clone may be a read error of a much larger clone one base away. The V gene is TRBV6-5, the J gene TRBJ2-7; no clear D. The V gene's germline CDR1 is MNHEY and CDR2 SVGAGI. This CDR3 spans 14 amino acids. The CDR3 is CASSYSVLGGEQHF. DNA of the CDR3: TGTGCCAGCAGTTACTCGGTCCTAGGTGGCGAGCAGCACTTC.

The J gene is TRBJ1-1, the V gene TRBV5-6; the D is unclear. The CDR3 is made up of 13 amino acids. Trimming stripped 5 bases from V and 6 bases from J, with 14 bases between. The germline CDR1 and CDR2 sequences are SGHDT and YYEEEE. The CDR3 region is CASREQSAAEAFF. The CDR3 nucleotides are TGTGCCAGCAGAGAGCAGTCAGCCGCTGAAGCTTTCTTT.

The gene calls are TRBV10-3 and TRBJ2-7, with no clear D. V was trimmed by 6 bases and J by 2 bases, leaving 17 bases between them. The length of the CDR3 is 15 residues. CDR1 and CDR2 (germline): ENHRY, SYGVKD. The chain's CDR3 is CAISRDSNPPYEQYF. DNA of the CDR3: TGTGCCATCAGCCGCGACTCCAACCCCCCCTACGAGCAGTACTTC.

This clonotype was picked up many times. This chain connects TRBV28 to TRBJ1-2; a possible D gene is TRBD1 (6 bases). V gave up 6 bases and J gave up 4 bases, with 15 bases separating them. The CDR3 runs 14 residues. CDR1 MDHEN and CDR2 SYDVKM come from the germline V gene. The CDR3 DNA is TGTGCCAGCAGACCCTTATGGGGGGCCTATGGCTACACCTTC. It yields the protein CASRPLWGAYGYTF.

The chain employs TRBV19 and TRBJ2-1; no reliable D call. With 7 bases removed from V and 14 bases from J, the gap between germline ends came to 21 bases. Germline V CDR1 and CDR2: LNHDA, SQIVND (reference sequence). The CDR3 spans 13 residues. For the CDR3, the DNA is TGTGCCAGTATGTCGAGACTCCCCGAACGAGAGTTCTTC. It is translated as CASMSRLPEREFF.

This clonotype has a count of ten or more. V and J are TRBV28 and TRBJ1-4; D gene unclear. Deletions cut 6 bases from V and 0 bases from J, with 8 bases between. This CDR3 has 14 amino acids. Germline CDR1 reads MDHEN; CDR2 reads SYDVKM. In nucleotides, the CDR3 is TGTGCCAGCAGCTTAGTGGCAACTAATGAAAAACTGTTTTTT. It codes for CASSLVATNEKLFF.

The rearrangement joins TRBV28 to TRBJ1-5; D remains ambiguous. The ends were cut back, 7 bases at V and 7 bases at J, with 17 bases in the middle. In germline, CDR1 is MDHEN, CDR2 SYDVKM. The CDR3 covers 14 residues. The CDR3 loop reads CASNSPTPRQPQHF. The CDR3 DNA reads TGTGCCAGCAATTCTCCGACCCCCCGACAGCCCCAGCATTTT.

The rearrangement joins TRBV19 to TRBJ2-2; D gene uncertain. Trimming pared 3 bases from V and 4 bases from J, leaving 12 bases between. The CDR3 consists of 15 residues. From germline, CDR1 is LNHDA and CDR2 SQIVND (reference sequence). As DNA, the CDR3 is TGTGCCAGTAGTATTACTGGTTCGGTCACCGGGGAGCTGTTTTTT. This sequence encodes CASSITGSVTGELFF.

The V call is TRBV3-1, the J call TRBJ2-2; tentatively, D is TRBD2 (6 bases). The CDR3 runs to 15 residues. Trimming took off 7 bases at V and 0 bases at J, with 12 bases between the two ends. CDR1 and CDR2 from the germline V gene are LGHDT and YNNKEL (reference sequence). CDR3 sequence: CASTTGTSNTGELFF. DNA of the CDR3: TGTGCCAGCACTACCGGGACTTCGAACACCGGGGAGCTGTTTTTT.

This clonotype showed up many times. This sequence joins TRBV11-1 and TRBJ1-6, with D possibly matching TRBD1 (6 bases). V was pared by 5 bases and J by 6 bases, with 11 bases between. Looked up from germline, CDR1 is SGHAT and CDR2 is FQDESV (reference sequence). This CDR3 comprises 14 residues. The CDR3 is CASSPGHFNSPLHF. CDR3 nucleotide sequence: TGTGCCAGCAGCCCGGGACACTTTAATTCACCCCTCCACTTT. The full variable domain, in which reference TRBV11-1 and TRBJ1-6 provide the parts outside the CDR3, is EAEVAQSPRYKITEKSQAVAFWCDPISGHATLYWYRQILGQGPELLVQFQDESVVDDSQLPKDRFSAERLKGVDSTLKIQPAELGDSAMYLCASSPGHFNSPLHFGNGTRLTVT.

This clonotype was seen many times. The chain has TRBV7-3 and TRBJ2-7; 10 bases are a match to TRBD1. CDR3 size: 13 residues. Germline trimming cut 5 bases from V and 6 bases from J; bases unmatched to any gene: 4. Germline V lookup: CDR1 SGHTA, CDR2 FQGTGA. The chain's CDR3 is CASSLTGGAEQYF. CDR3 nucleotide sequence: TGTGCCAGCAGCCTGACAGGGGGCGCCGAGCAGTACTTC.

This clonotype was observed at least ten times. This chain connects TRBV11-2 to TRBJ2-7, with D unresolved. The germline V and J ends were trimmed by 8 bases and 2 bases, with 10 bases remaining between them. Germline V gene lookup returns CDR1 SGHAT and CDR2 FQNNGV. The CDR3 extends over 12 amino acids. CDR3 coding DNA: TGTGCCAGCGCTATGACTGCCTACGAGCAGTACTTC. This gives the protein CASAMTAYEQYF.

DNA of the CDR3: TGTGCCAGCAGTGAGAGGCGTTTTACGGGGCAGTACTTC. This codes for CASSERRFTGQYF. This chain links TRBV25-1 with TRBJ2-7; D unclear. The germline CDR1 and CDR2 sequences are MGHDK and SYGVNS. The CDR3 extends over 13 amino acids. Trimming took 3 bases from V and 9 from J, leaving 15 bases between them.

This clonotype turned up a few times. The chain joins TRBV7-9 to TRBJ2-1; TRBD2 agrees at 8 bases. The CDR3 is made up of 13 amino acids. Trimming cost V 2 bases and J 9 bases; bases outside gene matches: 3. Germline CDR1 SEHNR, CDR2 FQNEAQ (reference sequence). CDR3 sequence: CASSLLLAGEQFF. The CDR3 coding sequence is TGTGCCAGCAGCTTATTGCTAGCGGGTGAGCAGTTCTTC.

V and J are TRBV5-5 and TRBJ2-2; D uncertain. This CDR3 region has 16 residues. Germline loops: CDR1 SGHKS, CDR2 YYEKEE (reference sequence). Between the trimmed V and J ends, which lost 1 base and 0 bases, there was a span of 10 bases. CDR3 residues: CASSLWAFANTGELFF. CDR3 nucleotides: TGTGCCAGCAGCTTGTGGGCGTTCGCGAACACCGGGGAGCTGTTTTTT. Filled out from reference TRBV5-5 and TRBJ2-2, the complete variable domain reads DAGVTQSPTHLIKTRGQQVTLRCSPISGHKSVSWYQQVLGQGPQFIFQYYEKEERGRGNFPDRFSARQFPNYSSELNVNALLLGDSALYLCASSLWAFANTGELFFGEGSRLTVL.

This clonotype turned up a few times. This chain links TRBV28 with TRBJ2-7; D not resolved. Germline values: CDR1 MDHEN, CDR2 SYDVKM. The ends were cut back, 8 bases at V and 2 bases at J, with 7 bases in the middle. The CDR3 has 11 amino acids. The CDR3 spells CASGVTYEQYF. Written as DNA, the CDR3 is TGTGCCAGCGGCGTAACCTACGAGCAGTACTTC.

This clonotype occurred many times. J is TRBJ2-7 and V is TRBV6-1; 10 bases are a match to TRBD2. The V gene's germline CDR1 is MNHNS and CDR2 SASEGT. The length of the CDR3 is 16 residues. With V trimmed by 2 bases and J by 2 bases, 6 bases remained unmatched. The CDR3 DNA reads as TGTGCCAGCAGTGAACTGACTAGCGGGCCCACCTACGAGCAGTACTTC. The encoded protein is CASSELTSGPTYEQYF.

This clonotype showed up many times. This chain links TRBV28 with TRBJ2-5, with D maybe TRBD1 (6 bases). CDR1 and CDR2 from the germline V gene are MDHEN and SYDVKM. There are 15 residues in the CDR3. Trimming pared 4 bases from V and 1 base from J, leaving 13 bases between. In nucleotides, the CDR3 is TGTGCCAGCAGTTCTTCAGACAGGACCCAAGAGACCCAGTACTTC. Protein product: CASSSSDRTQETQYF.

V and J are TRBV18 and TRBJ1-6; possible D gene TRBD1, 5 bases. This CDR3 has 15 residues. V was pared by 5 bases and J by 8 bases, with 16 bases between. Per the germline V gene, CDR1 is KGHSH and CDR2 is LQKENI. CDR3 in amino acids: CASSSEGSPYSPLHF. CDR3 in DNA: TGTGCCAGCTCATCCGAGGGGAGTCCGTATTCACCCCTCCACTTT.

The chain links TRBV29-1 to TRBJ1-2; 7 bases agree with TRBD1. CDR1 is SQVTM and CDR2 is ANQGSEA in the germline V gene. CDR3 size: 12 residues. V trimming: 5 bases; J trimming: 5 bases; junction bases outside the gene matches: 5. CDR3 protein: CSVLTGFYGYTF. The CDR3 coding sequence is TGCAGCGTTTTGACAGGGTTTTATGGCTACACCTTC.

This clonotype was picked up many times. The V call is TRBV6-5, the J call TRBJ2-7, with D possibly TRBD2 on 6 matching bases. Germline V lookup: CDR1 MNHEY, CDR2 SVGAGI. Trimming shortened V by 2 bases and J by 4 bases, and 6 bases separated the two germline ends. This CDR3 is 12 amino acids long. The CDR3 bases are TGTGCCAGCAGTTACGCGGGGTACGAGCAGTACTTC. Its protein product is CASSYAGYEQYF.

The gene calls are TRBV27 and TRBJ2-1, with 9 bases fitting TRBD1. With 3 bases clipped from V and 3 bases from J, the junction kept 9 bases outside the gene matches. This CDR3 has 17 amino acids. Germline CDR1 MNHEY, CDR2 SMNVEV (reference sequence). The CDR3 DNA sequence: TGTGCCAGCAGTTTTACTTTTTGGGGACAGGGCTACAATGAGCAGTTCTTC. Protein product: CASSFTFWGQGYNEQFF.